This TCR beta chain came from a study of Graves' ophthalmopathy and Graves' hyperthyroidism. About the study: Untreated patients at initial diagnosis provided peripheral blood.

This clonotype came up many times. What it recognizes is unknown. Researchers took RNA transcripts and amplified TCR beta CDR3 regions from them. Second-round multiplex PCR came after first-round RT-PCR with HTBI primers. TCRdb reanalysed the multiplex PCR reads using MiXCR and keeps one entry per CDR3 protein. The repertoire consists of about 150,000 distinct CDR3 sequences, with roughly two fifths occurring once and the leading ten covering under 6.5%. Study conclusions and caveats: In separating ophthalmopathy from stable hyperthyroidism, a 13-signature model achieved 87.88% sensitivity and 65% to 84% specificity.

Those donors who had ophthalmopathy presented with moderate-to-severe activity, a CAS of ≥3, a NOSPECS of ≥4 and a duration under 3 months. Diagnosis relied on clinical symptoms, serum thyroxine, TRAb, thyroid ultrasound and orbital computed tomography. V shed 6 bases and J shed 5 bases, with 11 bases lying between them. Germline-derived CDR1 and CDR2 are MDHEN and SYDVKM. This CDR3 has 12 amino acids. The material sequenced was peripheral blood. The origin of this receptor is a woman aged 40 to 49 with Graves' ophthalmopathy. The rearrangement joins TRBV28 to TRBJ2-7; D not certain. The chain's CDR3 is CASRFNVDEQYF. The CDR3 region has the DNA TGTGCCAGCAGATTTAATGTCGACGAGCAGTACTTC.